The clone carrying this TCR beta chain has just a few counts. What it recognizes is unknown. The CDR3 spans 13 residues. V lost 8 bases to trimming and J lost 1 base; unmatched junction nucleotides: 2. CDR1 is SNHLY and CDR2 is FYNNEI in the germline V gene. The sample comes from a study of early T cells in non-severe SARS-CoV-2 infection. About the research overall: Sequencing was performed on bulk RNA from unsorted whole blood, leaving chains unpaired. The study, taken as a whole, reports: VDJdb matching favored anti-spike CD8 responses, missing private and CD4 specificities.

Attachment of unique molecular identifiers was made to individual cDNA molecules. TCRdb re-analysed the 5' RACE reads in MiXCR, keeping a single row per CDR3 protein. The table shows roughly 100,000 distinct CDR3 sequences, with over 10% occurring only once. V gene TRBV2 combines with J gene TRBJ1-5; 7 positions match TRBD1. This clonotype originated in an adult who was a healthcare worker with PCR-confirmed SARS-CoV-2 infection or an uninfected control (not recorded which). Material: whole blood. The CDR3 DNA reads TGTGCCAGCGGGGGACAGAGCAATCAGCCCCAGCATTTT. Protein sequence: CASGGQSNQPQHF.